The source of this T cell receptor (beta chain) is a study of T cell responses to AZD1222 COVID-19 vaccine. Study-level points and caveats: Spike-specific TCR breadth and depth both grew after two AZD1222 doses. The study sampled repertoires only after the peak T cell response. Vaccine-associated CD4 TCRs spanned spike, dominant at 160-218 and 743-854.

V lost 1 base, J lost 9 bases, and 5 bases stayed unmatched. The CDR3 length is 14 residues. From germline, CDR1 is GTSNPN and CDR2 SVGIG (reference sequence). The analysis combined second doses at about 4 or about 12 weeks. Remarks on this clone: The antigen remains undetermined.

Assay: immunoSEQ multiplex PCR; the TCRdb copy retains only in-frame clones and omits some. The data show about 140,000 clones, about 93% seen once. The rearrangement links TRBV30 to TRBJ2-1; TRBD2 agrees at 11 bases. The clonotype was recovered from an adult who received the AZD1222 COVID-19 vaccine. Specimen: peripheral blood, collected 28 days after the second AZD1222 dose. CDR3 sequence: CAWSGSGGAGEQFF. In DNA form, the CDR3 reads TGTGCCTGGAGTGGTAGCGGGGGGGCCGGTGAGCAGTTCTTC. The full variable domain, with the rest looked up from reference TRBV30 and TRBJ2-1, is SQTIHQWPATLVQPVGSPLSLECTVEGTSNPNLYWYRQAAGRGLQLLFYSVGIGQISSEVPQNLSASRPQDRQFILSSKKLLLSDSGFYLCAWSGSGGAGEQFFGPGTRLTVL.